The TCR beta chain under discussion was sequenced for a study of blood T cell repertoires in COVID-19 (dated by TCRdb to the early 2020s). Concerning the study at large: The collaborator samples originated in the United States, Italy and Spain and spanned the acute and convalescent phases of COVID-19. The material from the prospective study consisted of cDNA or gDNA derived from T cells, B-cell-depleted T cells, or PBMCs. The dataset comprised deeply sampled blood TCRbeta repertoires from subjects exposed to, actively infected with, or recovered from COVID-19. A freely available public database, intended as a resource for researchers studying the immune response to SARS-CoV-2, is where the repertoires were released. The samples were drawn from two sources: the first 160 participants of the ongoing ImmuneRACE study, and fewer than 1,500 subjects contributed by 6 global collaborators. Sample metadata almost always included a de-identified subject ID, COVID-19 status, age in years and sex. Where available, HLA class I and class II types were taken from metadata supplied by the sample provider and were not determined by assay-based typing. Broad study findings and their caveats: The quantity of clinical and demographic metadata differed by source and by participant and was supplied without curation.

CDR1 SNHLY and CDR2 FYNNEI are derived from the germline V gene. The CDR3 runs 13 residues from the cysteine to the phenylalanine. Only the CDR3 portion is preserved as DNA: 39 bases, with reading frame beginning at the first base. Deletion took 10 bases off V and 7 bases off J, with a span of 19 bases between the germline ends. The immunoSEQ Assay, a bias-controlled multiplex PCR, was used to amplify TCRbeta CDR3 regions from genomic DNA. Under the source paper's analysis protocol: The number of nucleated cells in each sample was estimated by amplification of reference gene primers within the assay. Sequence reads were collapsed and filtered to measure the absolute abundance of every unique TCRbeta CDR3 rearrangement. Productive Simpson clonality was computed per sample as the square root of Simpson's diversity index over productive rearrangements. The table comes from immuneACCESS by way of TCRdb, which keeps in-frame sequences with V and J called. Part of the clones is missing from these tables; in studies checked, under half for an unresolved V gene and the rest for unknown reasons. V and J calls and clone size are those listed in that table; D and trimming were worked out from the DNA. The sample table records some 140,000 clones; roughly 80% of these occur just once. Roughly 2.2% of the sample is taken by the ten largest.

In the prospective study, participants were 18 to 89 years old, resided in fewer than 25 geographic areas of the United States, and were enrolled through a virtual design. To assign participants to cohorts, the prospective study relied on clinical history that participants themselves reported in a screening survey and a study questionnaire. Each participant in the prospective study had whole blood, serum and a nasopharyngeal or oropharyngeal swab collected by mobile phlebotomists. Prospective study participants could optionally give additional blood draws and questionnaires over a roughly 2-month period. Before DNA extraction, blood samples from the prospective study were shipped at room temperature or frozen. As regards this clone: The specificity of this receptor is unknown. It has no much larger one-base neighbor in the sample; base qualities were not kept.

The sequenced material came from PBMCs or T cells enriched from blood (not recorded which). This sequence originates from a man in his forties with acute COVID-19. The chain couples TRBV2 to TRBJ1-2; TRBD1 is perhaps the D gene, given 5 matching bases. The CDR3 region: CATASRVSTGYTF. The nucleotide sequence is given as TGTGCCACCGCGAGCAGGGTATCTACTGGCTACACCTTC.